The 3 T cell receptor beta chains below all came from one sample that was sequenced in a study of beta chain features in type 1 diabetes. TCRB transcripts that were expressed got sequenced, as all of the isolated RNA had been reverse transcribed. The protocol was immunoSEQ multiplex PCR, while the TCRdb copy is restricted to in-frame clones and leaves out a portion. The profile covers 850,000 to 900,000 clones, with roughly 15% appearing a single time and roughly 0.025% taken by the ten largest. The sequenced sample was naive CD4+ T cells from blood. Receptor source: a woman aged 18-29 years in good health.

The chain uses TRBV6-1 and TRBJ1-4; 9 bases agree with TRBD1. Germline CDR1 and CDR2: MNHNS and SASEGT. The CDR3 consists of 13 residues. J gave up 8 bases and V 8 bases, and 6 bases lay outside the gene matches. CDR3 sequence (DNA): TGTGCCAGCGCGGGACAGGGCTCGGAAAAACTGTTTTTT. This translates into CASAGQGSEKLFF.

V and J are TRBV18 and TRBJ2-3; D is ambiguous. The CDR3 length is 13 residues. The germline gives CDR1 KGHSH, CDR2 LQKENI. V was clipped by 4 bases and J by 1 base, with 6 bases between them. CDR3 amino acids: CASSRHRTDTQYF. The CDR3 DNA is TGTGCCAGCTCACGACATCGCACAGATACGCAGTATTTT. The whole variable domain, filled in from reference TRBV18 and TRBJ2-3, reads NAGVMQNPRHLVRRRGQEARLRCSPMKGHSHVYWYRQLPEEGLKFMVYLQKENIIDESGMPKERFSAEFPKEGPSILRIQQVVRGDSAAYFCASSRHRTDTQYFGPGTRLTVL.

The chain couples TRBV28 to TRBJ2-6; D is undetermined. V dropped 6 bases and J dropped 1 base, with 13 bases sitting between them. The CDR3 spans 16 residues. Germline V gene lookup returns CDR1 MDHEN and CDR2 SYDVKM. This chain's CDR3 is CASRTPAWSGANVLTF. The CDR3 DNA is TGTGCCAGCAGGACCCCTGCATGGTCTGGGGCCAACGTCCTGACTTTC.